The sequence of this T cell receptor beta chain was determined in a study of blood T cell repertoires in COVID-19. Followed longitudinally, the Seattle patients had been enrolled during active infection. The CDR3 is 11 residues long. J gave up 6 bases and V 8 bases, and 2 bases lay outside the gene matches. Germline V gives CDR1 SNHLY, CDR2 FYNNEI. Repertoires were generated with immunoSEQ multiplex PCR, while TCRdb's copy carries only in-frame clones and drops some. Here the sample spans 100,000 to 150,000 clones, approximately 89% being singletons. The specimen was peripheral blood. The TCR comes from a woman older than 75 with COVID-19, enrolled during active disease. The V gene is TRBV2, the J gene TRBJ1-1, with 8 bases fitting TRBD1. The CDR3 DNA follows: TGTGCCAGCCAACAGGGGGCTGAAGCTTTCTTT. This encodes CASQQGAEAFF.